The 32 T cell receptor beta chains in this list originate from one sample, sequenced in a study of blood T cell repertoires in COVID-19. Using immunoSEQ multiplex PCR, the repertoire was profiled, and TCRdb retains in-frame clones only, with some absent. The data show 95,000 to 150,000 clones, more than 65% seen once. The sequenced material came from peripheral blood. The source of these receptors is a woman in her 70s with acute or convalescent COVID-19.

A few counts support this clone. V usage is TRBV28 and J usage is TRBJ2-1, with TRBD2 identical over 10 bases. The CDR3 runs to 15 residues. Per germline, CDR1 MDHEN and CDR2 SYDVKM. The J segment lost 6 bases and the V segment lost 7 bases, leaving 9 bases of the junction unmatched. In DNA, the CDR3 is TGTGCCAGCATCCAGGGTCTAGCGGGAGTCAATGAGCAGTTCTTC. Its protein is CASIQGLAGVNEQFF.

This chain joins TRBV28 and TRBJ1-3; maybe TRBD1 (6 bases). The V end was cut by 7 bases, the J end by 2 bases, with 21 bases between. Germline CDR1 and CDR2: MDHEN and SYDVKM. The CDR3 runs 17 residues. The CDR3 sequence: CASIDNGRGATGNTIYF. The DNA for the CDR3 is TGTGCCAGCATCGACAACGGGCGGGGGGCTACTGGAAACACCATATATTTT. The complete variable domain, with remaining parts taken from reference TRBV28 and TRBJ1-3, reads DVKVTQSSRYLVKRTGEKVFLECVQDMDHENMFWYRQDPGLGLRLIYFSYDVKMKEKGDIPEGYSVSREKKERFSLILESASTNQTSMYLCASIDNGRGATGNTIYFGEGSWLTVV.

The chain is built from TRBV4-1 and TRBJ1-4; 10 bases align to TRBD1. This CDR3 has 15 amino acids. J lost 7 bases, V lost 3 bases, and 5 bases had no gene match. Germline CDR1 MGHRA, CDR2 YSYEKL. CDR3 DNA: TGCGCCAGCAGCCAGACCGGGACAGGGGCTGAAAAACTGTTTTTT. Translation gives CASSQTGTGAEKLFF.

The rearrangement joins TRBV13 to TRBJ2-2; D perhaps matches TRBD2 (5 bases). Deletions cut 3 bases from V and 7 bases from J, with 15 bases between. The V gene's germline CDR1 is PRHDT and CDR2 FYEKMQ (reference sequence). CDR3 length: 15 residues. The CDR3 region is CASSFLGVGGGELFF. The CDR3 DNA reads TGTGCCAGCAGCTTCCTCGGGGTTGGCGGCGGGGAGCTGTTTTTT.

The V and J genes are TRBV15 and TRBJ1-4, with D tentatively TRBD1 (5 bases). In germline, CDR1 is LNHNV, CDR2 YYDKDF (reference sequence). V was pared by 6 bases and J by 0 bases, with 8 bases between. The CDR3 totals 14 residues. CDR3 in amino acids: CATRMTATNEKLFF. The DNA for the CDR3 is TGTGCCACCAGAATGACAGCAACTAATGAAAAACTGTTTTTT.

The chain employs TRBV6-2 or TRBV6-3 and TRBJ1-6; TRBD1 matches at 10 bases. Trimming removed 2 bases from V and 8 bases from J; junction bases left unmatched: 3. CDR3 size: 15 residues. Germline-derived CDR1 and CDR2 are MNHEY and SVGEGT. In nucleotides, the CDR3 is TGTGCCAGCAGTTACGGGACAGGGGATCATTCACCCCTCCACTTT. It is translated as CASSYGTGDHSPLHF.

The chain carries TRBV11-2 and TRBJ1-1; D may be TRBD1 (6 bases). Per germline, CDR1 SGHAT and CDR2 FQNNGV. V lost 4 bases to trimming and J lost 8 bases, with 11 bases between them. CDR3 size: 12 residues. The DNA of the CDR3 is TGTGCCAGCAGCTCACGACAGGACGAAGCTTTCTTT. It translates to CASSSRQDEAFF.

The chain recombines TRBV30 with TRBJ2-2, with 9 bases fitting TRBD1. From germline, CDR1 is GTSNPN and CDR2 SVGIG (reference sequence). After removal of 2 bases from V and 4 bases from J, the junction contained 5 bases not matched to a gene. The CDR3 consists of 15 residues. CDR3 sequence: CAWSRTGAVTGELFF. CDR3 DNA: TGTGCCTGGAGTAGGACAGGGGCGGTCACCGGGGAGCTGTTTTTT.

The rearrangement uses TRBV7-9 and TRBJ1-2; 8 positions agree with TRBD1. Germline V gives CDR1 SEHNR, CDR2 FQNEAQ (reference sequence). The CDR3 consists of 13 residues. V was pared by 5 bases and J by 7 bases, with 6 bases of the junction left unmatched. CDR3 loop: CASSPTGVRGYTF. In DNA form, the CDR3 reads TGTGCCAGCAGCCCGACAGGGGTGCGTGGCTACACCTTC.

The J gene is TRBJ2-3, the V gene TRBV24-1; 7 positions match TRBD1. V dropped 6 bases and J dropped 0; count of bases not matched to a gene: 8. This CDR3 region has 16 residues. Germline lookup yields CDR1 KGHDR and CDR2 SFDVKD. CDR3 region: CATSSSPGQSTDTQYF. The CDR3 DNA follows: TGTGCCACCAGTTCCAGTCCGGGACAGAGCACAGATACGCAGTATTTT.

The chain has TRBV30 and TRBJ2-3, with a possible D match to TRBD1 (5 bases). The germline CDR1 and CDR2 sequences are GTSNPN and SVGIG (reference sequence). V was shortened by 4 bases and J by 2 bases, with 13 bases between the two germline ends. The CDR3 is made up of 14 amino acids. Here the CDR3 DNA reads TGTGCCTGGACAGGGAACTTAGACACAGATACGCAGTATTTT. Residues: CAWTGNLDTDTQYF.

This clone was observed a handful of times. This chain's CDR3 is CASRQGYGYTF. The CDR3 bases are TGCGCCAGTCGACAGGGGTATGGCTACACCTTC. The gene calls are TRBV5-1 and TRBJ1-2; 8 positions agree with TRBD1. Trimming took 8 bases from V and 5 from J; bases not matched to a gene: 2. CDR1 is SGHRS, CDR2 YFSETQ, per germline. This CDR3 spans 11 amino acids.

V is TRBV2 and J is TRBJ2-1; 16 nucleotides line up with TRBD2. This CDR3 region has 16 residues. Germline V gene sequence: CDR1 SNHLY, CDR2 FYNNEI. V dropped 6 bases and J dropped 9; count of bases not matched to a gene: 8. In DNA form, the CDR3 reads TGTGCCAGCAGAGCCGGGACTAGCGGGGGGGCCGGTGAGCAGTTCTTC. Its protein product is CASRAGTSGGAGEQFF.

The rearrangement links TRBV4-1 to TRBJ2-7, with 8 bases lining up with TRBD2. Germline CDR1 is MGHRA and CDR2 is YSYEKL. CDR3 length: 15 residues. The V segment lost 2 bases and the J segment 2 bases; nucleotides outside the gene matches: 5. CDR3 protein: CASSQSISGAYEQYF. DNA for the CDR3: TGCGCCAGCAGCCAATCAATTAGCGGGGCCTACGAGCAGTACTTC.

J is TRBJ2-3 and V is TRBV5-4; 7 positions agree with TRBD2. This CDR3 is 14 amino acids long. From germline, CDR1 is SGHNT and CDR2 YYREEE (reference sequence). V dropped 3 bases and J dropped 5; count of bases not matched to a gene: 6. CDR3 coding DNA: TGTGCCAGCAGCTATAGCGGGCTGGGAGATACGCAGTATTTT. Translating it yields CASSYSGLGDTQYF.

The chain uses TRBV21-1 and TRBJ1-5; TRBD1, the table's D call, was not compared with the DNA. TRBV21-1 is a documented pseudogene. The CDR3 has 20 amino acids. The CDR3 region has the DNA TGTGCCAGCAGCAAAGGAGAACAGGGGGCCCACCCTGAGGGCAATCAGCCCCAGCATTTT. Its protein product is CASSKGEQGAHPEGNQPQHF.

This chain links TRBV29-1 with TRBJ2-7; 8 nucleotides align to TRBD2. V lost 4 bases and J lost 4; bases outside the gene matches: 9. This CDR3 comprises 14 residues. The V gene's germline CDR1 is SQVTM and CDR2 ANQGSEA. The CDR3 reads CSVVAGSMGYEQYF. The CDR3 DNA sequence: TGCAGCGTTGTAGCGGGGTCCATGGGATACGAGCAGTACTTC.

The V call is TRBV4-1, the J call TRBJ2-4; TRBD2 is a possible D gene (7 bases). CDR1 and CDR2 (germline): MGHRA, YSYEKL. CDR3 length: 17 amino acids. Trimming took 1 base from V and 6 from J, leaving 19 bases between them. CDR3 nucleotides: TGCGCCAGCAGCCAAGTGAACATAAGGGGAGGGGGAAACATTCAGTACTTC. Translated, it gives CASSQVNIRGGGNIQYF.

This clone was recorded at least ten times. This rearrangement joins TRBV19 to TRBJ1-5; 12 nucleotides align to TRBD1. With 7 bases clipped from V and 4 bases from J, the junction kept 5 bases outside the gene matches. The CDR3 totals 15 residues. Germline V gene lookup returns CDR1 LNHDA and CDR2 SQIVND (reference sequence). The CDR3 here is CASMGTGGPNQPQHF. The CDR3 nucleotides read TGTGCCAGTATGGGGACAGGGGGCCCGAATCAGCCCCAGCATTTT.

This clone was detected only once. The chain couples TRBV4-3 to TRBJ2-7, with a weak D call TRBD2 (5 bases). The CDR3 is 15 residues long. Germline V gene lookup returns CDR1 LGHNA and CDR2 YSLEER. Trimming stripped 1 base from V and 1 base from J, with 11 bases between. DNA of the CDR3: TGCGCCAGCAGCCAAGTCGGGATTGGGTCCTACGAGCAGTACTTC. Protein sequence: CASSQVGIGSYEQYF.

The V gene is TRBV7-8, the J gene TRBJ2-1, with a tentative D call TRBD2 (5 bases). Trimming removed 5 bases from V and 4 bases from J, with 18 bases in between. Germline values: CDR1 SGHVS, CDR2 FQNEAQ. The CDR3 spans 16 residues. Here the CDR3 reads CASSLSRTGQYNEQFF. The CDR3 bases are TGTGCCAGCAGCCTTAGCCGGACTGGTCAATACAATGAGCAGTTCTTC.

This clone has just a few counts. The chain uses TRBV28 and TRBJ1-5; TRBD1 is a possible D gene (5 bases). The CDR3 covers 14 residues. Trimming took off 3 bases at V and 4 bases at J, with 10 bases between the two ends. Per the germline V gene, CDR1 is MDHEN and CDR2 is SYDVKM. CDR3 bases: TGTGCCAGCAGTTTGACAGTGGTGAATCAGCCCCAGCATTTT. It translates to CASSLTVVNQPQHF.

This clone was seen only once. V and J are TRBV5-1 and TRBJ2-3, with 12 bases that match TRBD2. Trimming at V came to 0 bases and at J to 3 bases, leaving 5 bases not matched to a gene. In germline, CDR1 is SGHRS, CDR2 YFSETQ. CDR3 length: 17 residues. CDR3 coding DNA: TGCGCCAGCAGCTTGGTCCTGACTAGCGGGAGTACAGATACGCAGTATTTT. Translation gives CASSLVLTSGSTDTQYF. Supplemented by reference TRBV5-1 and TRBJ2-3, the full variable domain reads KAGVTQTPRYLIKTRGQQVTLSCSPISGHRSVSWYQQTPGQGLQFLFEYFSETQRNKGNFPGRFSGRQFSNSRSEMNVSTLELGDSALYLCASSLVLTSGSTDTQYFGPGTRLTVL.

V gene TRBV6-7 combines with J gene TRBJ1-6; TRBD1 matches at 7 bases. TRBV6-7 is noted as an ORF with a role that remains uncertain. The trim removed 0 bases at V and 5 bases at J, leaving 4 bases unmatched. CDR3 length: 16 amino acids. The CDR3 DNA is TGTGCCAGCAGTTACTCATCCGGGACAGATAATTCACCCCTCCACTTT. Translating gives CASSYSSGTDNSPLHF.

The rearrangement links TRBV29-1 to TRBJ2-7; tentative D call: TRBD2 (8 bases). CDR3 length: 13 amino acids. V lost 6 bases and J 2 bases, leaving 14 bases between the germline ends. Germline V gene lookup returns CDR1 SQVTM and CDR2 ANQGSEA. The DNA for the CDR3 is TGCAGCGTCCGGGAGGGGGCCACCTACGAGCAGTACTTC. Encoded protein: CSVREGATYEQYF.

The chain employs TRBV5-4 and TRBJ2-2; TRBD2 aligns across 14 bases. There are 17 residues in the CDR3. With 4 bases clipped from V and 5 bases from J, the junction kept 7 bases outside the gene matches. Germline-derived CDR1 and CDR2 are SGHNT and YYREEE (reference sequence). The CDR3, as DNA: TGTGCCAGCAGCCCTCCGGGACTAGCGGGAGTAACCGGGGAGCTGTTTTTT. It is translated as CASSPPGLAGVTGELFF.

Here the CDR3 DNA reads TGTGCCAGCAGCGGACAGGGGCTTAATCAGCCCCAGCATTTT. Protein product: CASSGQGLNQPQHF. This sequence joins TRBV9 and TRBJ1-5; 8 nucleotides match TRBD1. Per germline, CDR1 SGDLS and CDR2 YYNGEE. The CDR3 spans 14 residues. The J segment lost 4 bases and the V segment lost 3 bases, leaving 3 bases of the junction unmatched.

The genes are TRBV10-2 and TRBJ2-1; 8 nucleotides align to TRBD2. This CDR3 region has 16 residues. Trimming cost V 4 bases and J 6 bases; bases outside gene matches: 11. Looked up from germline, CDR1 is WSHSY and CDR2 is SAAADI. CDR3 in DNA: TGCGCCAGCAGTGTCAAACTAGCGGCCCTAGCCAATGAGCAGTTCTTC. Translating it yields CASSVKLAALANEQFF.

The rearrangement joins TRBV19 to TRBJ2-4; 8 nucleotides match TRBD1. There are 13 residues in the CDR3. V gave up 5 bases and J gave up 9 bases; unmatched junction bases: 6. In germline, CDR1 is LNHDA, CDR2 SQIVND (reference sequence). The CDR3 sequence: CASSLDRGGIQYF. The CDR3 DNA sequence: TGTGCCAGTAGTCTCGACAGGGGAGGCATTCAGTACTTC.

This chain links TRBV5-1 with TRBJ2-7; TRBD2 aligns across 7 bases. The germline V gene encodes CDR1 SGHRS and CDR2 YFSETQ. This CDR3 has 14 residues. J was trimmed by 4 bases and V by 4 bases; bases with no gene match: 8. The CDR3 sequence: CASSQGLTIYEQYF. The CDR3 DNA sequence: TGCGCCAGCAGCCAGGGACTAACAATTTACGAGCAGTACTTC.

This chain joins TRBV10-2 and TRBJ1-3; D is ambiguous. Looked up from germline, CDR1 is WSHSY and CDR2 is SAAADI. The CDR3 consists of 15 residues. Trimming cost V 7 bases and J 0 bases, with 13 bases left between them. CDR3 region: CASKHTIDSGNTIYF. As DNA, the CDR3 is TGCGCCAGCAAACATACCATCGACTCTGGAAACACCATATATTTT.

V is TRBV7-6 and J is TRBJ1-6, with no clear D. V dropped 1 base and J dropped 7 bases, with 11 bases sitting between them. The CDR3 totals 15 residues. Germline V gene lookup returns CDR1 SGHVS and CDR2 FNYEAQ. The CDR3 spells CASSLVAQENSPLHF. CDR3 sequence (DNA): TGTGCCAGCAGCTTAGTAGCGCAGGAAAATTCACCCCTCCACTTT.